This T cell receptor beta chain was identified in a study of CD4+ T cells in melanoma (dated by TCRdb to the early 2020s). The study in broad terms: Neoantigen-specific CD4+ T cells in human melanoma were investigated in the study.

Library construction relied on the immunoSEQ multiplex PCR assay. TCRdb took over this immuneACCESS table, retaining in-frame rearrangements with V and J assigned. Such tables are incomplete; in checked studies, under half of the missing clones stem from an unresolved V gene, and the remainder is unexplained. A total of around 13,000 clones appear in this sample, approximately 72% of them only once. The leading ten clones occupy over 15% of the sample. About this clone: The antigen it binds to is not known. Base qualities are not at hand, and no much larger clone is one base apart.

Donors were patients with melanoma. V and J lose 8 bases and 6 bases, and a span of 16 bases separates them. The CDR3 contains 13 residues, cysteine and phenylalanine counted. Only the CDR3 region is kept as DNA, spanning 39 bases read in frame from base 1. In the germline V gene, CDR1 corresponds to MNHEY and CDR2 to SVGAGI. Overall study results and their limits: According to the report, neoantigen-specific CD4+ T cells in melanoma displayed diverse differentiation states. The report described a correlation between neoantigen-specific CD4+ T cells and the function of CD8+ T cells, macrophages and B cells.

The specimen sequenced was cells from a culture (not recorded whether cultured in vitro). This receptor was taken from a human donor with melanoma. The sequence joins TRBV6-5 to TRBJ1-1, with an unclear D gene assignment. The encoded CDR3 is CASRWGRSSEAFF. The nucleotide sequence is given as TGTGCCAGCCGGTGGGGAAGGAGCTCTGAAGCTTTCTTT.